One sample yielded the 27 T cell receptor beta chains listed below, sequenced in a study of blood T cell repertoires in COVID-19. Only in-frame clones appear in the TCRdb table, and some are missing; sequencing was by immunoSEQ multiplex PCR. In the table there are 200,000 to 250,000 clones, less than 85% of which are singletons. Specimen: peripheral blood. The source of these receptors is a woman older than 75 with COVID-19, enrolled during active disease.

This chain connects TRBV4-1 to TRBJ1-4; D might be TRBD1 (5 bases). The germline V gene has CDR1 MGHRA and CDR2 YSYEKL. The CDR3 length is 17 residues. The V end lost 0 bases, the J end lost 3 bases, and 14 bases lay between the germline ends. CDR3 bases: TGCGCCAGCAGCCAAGAAGGGGCCCGGGCCCCTAATGAAAAACTGTTTTTT. Translating gives CASSQEGARAPNEKLFF.

The chain joins TRBV2 to TRBJ1-5; the D is unclear. Trimming cost V 6 bases and J 4 bases, with 13 bases left between them. The CDR3 totals 14 residues. The germline CDR1 and CDR2 sequences are SNHLY and FYNNEI. CDR3 amino acids: CASRPGNRNQPQHF. The CDR3, as DNA: TGTGCCAGCAGACCCGGGAACCGTAATCAGCCCCAGCATTTT.

V is TRBV6-6 and J is TRBJ1-4; weak D call: TRBD1 (5 bases). The germline gives CDR1 MNHNY, CDR2 SVGAGI (reference sequence). This CDR3 region has 14 residues. V lost 5 bases and J lost 7, with 14 bases in between. The CDR3 nucleotides read TGTGCCAGCAGTACTCAGGGTATCGGTGAAAAACTGTTTTTT. Its protein product is CASSTQGIGEKLFF.

This clone has a single count. The chain employs TRBV6-5 and TRBJ1-6, with D possibly TRBD1 on 5 matching bases. Germline-derived CDR1 and CDR2 are MNHEY and SVGAGI. This CDR3 comprises 13 residues. V was cut by 10 bases and J by 9 bases, with 16 bases left in between. The CDR3 protein is CAIARGSSSPLHF. The CDR3 DNA reads as TGTGCCATAGCTAGGGGCAGCAGTTCACCCCTCCACTTT.

The gene calls are TRBV21-1 and TRBJ2-3; the D call TRBD2 from the table was never checked on the DNA. TRBV21-1 is recorded as a pseudogene. This CDR3 is built from 15 residues. The chain's CDR3 is CASRTSGAGTDTQYF. The CDR3 DNA follows: TGTGCCAGCAGGACTAGCGGGGCCGGGACAGATACGCAGTATTTT.

The chain is built from TRBV6-2 or TRBV6-3 and TRBJ1-1; D is possibly TRBD1 (5 bases). Germline CDR1 reads MNHEY; CDR2 reads SVGEGT. The V and J ends lost 4 bases and 8 bases respectively, with 17 bases between them. This CDR3 spans 14 amino acids. CDR3 protein: CASSSLRQKEEAFF. CDR3 in DNA: TGTGCCAGCAGTTCCCTCCGACAGAAAGAGGAAGCTTTCTTT.

V and J are TRBV2 and TRBJ1-6, with D perhaps TRBD1 (5 bases). The ends were cut back, 6 bases at V and 8 bases at J, with 17 bases in the middle. Looked up from germline, CDR1 is SNHLY and CDR2 is FYNNEI. This CDR3 comprises 15 residues. The CDR3 is CASSQGNPIDSPLHF. CDR3 coding DNA: TGTGCCAGCAGCCAGGGAAATCCAATTGATTCACCCCTCCACTTT. The whole variable domain, remainder taken from reference TRBV2 and TRBJ1-6, is EPEVTQTPSHQVTQMGQEVILRCVPISNHLYFYWYRQILGQKVEFLVSFYNNEISEKSEIFDDQFSVERPDGSNFTLKIRSTKLEDSAMYFCASSQGNPIDSPLHFGNGTRLTVT.

The chain is built from TRBV5-4 and TRBJ1-1; D not resolved. Trimming took off 2 bases at V and 1 base at J, with 9 bases between the two ends. CDR3 length: 14 amino acids. Germline-derived CDR1 and CDR2 are SGHNT and YYREEE (reference sequence). CDR3 amino acids: CASSFRTGNTEAFF. The CDR3 bases are TGTGCCAGCAGCTTTCGAACGGGGAACACTGAAGCTTTCTTT. The whole variable domain, filled in from reference TRBV5-4 and TRBJ1-1, reads ETGVTQSPTHLIKTRGQQVTLRCSSQSGHNTVSWYQQALGQGPQFIFQYYREEENGRGNFPPRFSGLQFPNYSSELNVNALELDDSALYLCASSFRTGNTEAFFGQGTRLTVV.

Only one count was recorded for this clone. The rearrangement uses TRBV2 and TRBJ2-2; 13 bases agree with TRBD2. Germline V gives CDR1 SNHLY, CDR2 FYNNEI. Trimming cost V 6 bases and J 5 bases; bases outside gene matches: 9. The CDR3 sequence is 17 residues long. The CDR3 coding sequence is TGTGCCAGCAGCCCGGGACTAGCGGGGCTGGGGACCGGGGAGCTGTTTTTT. This translates into CASSPGLAGLGTGELFF.

J is TRBJ2-7 and V is TRBV25-1, with 7 nucleotides matching TRBD2. This CDR3 has 13 residues. Germline assignment: CDR1 MGHDK and CDR2 SYGVNS. The V and J ends lost 5 bases and 5 bases, in that order; junction bases with no gene match: 6. The CDR3: CASSWASGNEQYF. The CDR3 DNA reads TGTGCCAGCAGTTGGGCTAGCGGTAACGAGCAGTACTTC.

A single count supports this clone. The J gene is TRBJ2-1, the V gene TRBV4-2; 9 bases align to TRBD1. The V segment lost 1 base and the J segment 5 bases; nucleotides outside the gene matches: 6. CDR3 length equals 16 residues. CDR1 and CDR2 (germline): LGHNA, YNFKEQ. As DNA, the CDR3 is TGTGCCAGCAGCCAAGTAAGGGACAGGGCCGACAATGAGCAGTTCTTC. Its translation: CASSQVRDRADNEQFF.

The gene calls are TRBV7-2 and TRBJ2-7, with 9 bases aligning to TRBD2. The CDR3 covers 15 residues. V dropped 5 bases and J dropped 4; count of bases not matched to a gene: 9. The germline V gene has CDR1 SGHTA and CDR2 FQGNSA. For the CDR3, the DNA is TGTGCCAGCAGCCTAAATAGCGGGAGTAGATACGAGCAGTACTTC. It encodes CASSLNSGSRYEQYF.

A few counts support this clone. The genes are TRBV3-1 (or the pseudogene TRBV3-2) and TRBJ1-2; TRBD1 agrees at 11 bases. CDR3 length: 14 amino acids. With V trimmed by 7 bases and J by 5 bases, 6 bases remained unmatched. Germline CDR1 reads LGHDT; CDR2 reads YNNKEL (reference sequence). For the CDR3, the DNA is TGTGCCAGCACCGGACAGGGGGCCTCATATGGCTACACCTTC. This encodes CASTGQGASYGYTF.

J is TRBJ1-5 and V is TRBV7-8; D perhaps matches TRBD1 (6 bases). The CDR3 extends over 14 amino acids. Trimming stripped 6 bases from V and 3 bases from J, with 12 bases between. Germline V gene data show CDR1 as SGHVS and CDR2 as FQNEAQ. The CDR3 DNA is TGTGCCAGCAGAAAGGACAGCCTCAATCAGCCCCAGCATTTT. It specifies CASRKDSLNQPQHF.

This clone was observed a few times. This chain links TRBV5-1 with TRBJ2-7; possibly TRBD1 for D (5 bases). This CDR3 has 14 amino acids. V dropped 5 bases and J dropped 0 bases, with 12 bases sitting between them. In germline, CDR1 is SGHRS, CDR2 YFSETQ. The CDR3 region is CASRSPGRSYEQYF. The CDR3 DNA follows: TGCGCCAGCAGATCTCCAGGGCGCTCCTACGAGCAGTACTTC.

The chain joins TRBV28 to TRBJ1-2; D might be TRBD1 (6 bases). V was cut by 2 bases and J by 5 bases, with 9 bases left in between. CDR1 and CDR2 from the germline V gene are MDHEN and SYDVKM. CDR3 size: 13 residues. DNA of the CDR3: TGTGCCAGCAGTTTAAACAGGGATTATGGCTACACCTTC. This codes for CASSLNRDYGYTF.

The gene calls are TRBV5-1 and TRBJ1-1, with D hard to call. The CDR3 spans 14 residues. V gave up 4 bases and J gave up 7 bases, with 17 bases separating them. Germline V lookup: CDR1 SGHRS, CDR2 YFSETQ. The CDR3: CASSPVAPKVEAFF. CDR3 coding DNA: TGCGCCAGCAGCCCAGTAGCACCGAAGGTTGAAGCTTTCTTT.

The chain is built from TRBV19 and TRBJ1-2, with D uncertain. The CDR3 is 15 residues long. V was shortened by 3 bases and J by 0 bases, with 11 bases between the two germline ends. The V gene's germline CDR1 is LNHDA and CDR2 SQIVND (reference sequence). CDR3 amino acids: CASSILAGSNYGYTF. The CDR3 DNA follows: TGTGCCAGTAGTATCCTCGCGGGATCTAACTATGGCTACACCTTC.

This chain connects TRBV12-2 to TRBJ1-2; the DNA was not compared with TRBD1, the D call given in the table. TRBV12-2 is a recognized pseudogene. This CDR3 contains 16 residues. CDR3 nucleotides: TGTGCAAGTCGCTCGAGGACAGGGGAGTTAAACTATGGCTACACCTTC. Residues: CASRSRTGELNYGYTF.

V usage is TRBV19 and J usage is TRBJ1-1; weak D call: TRBD1 (5 bases). The CDR3 spans 16 residues. CDR1 and CDR2 from the germline V gene are LNHDA and SQIVND (reference sequence). Between the trimmed V and J ends, which lost 5 bases and 1 base, there was a span of 17 bases. The CDR3 sequence is CASSGTVPTGNTEAFF. The CDR3 coding sequence is TGTGCCAGTAGTGGGACTGTCCCTACCGGGAACACTGAAGCTTTCTTT.

In regard to this clone: A read error may account for a junction end that differs from germline. The chain employs TRBV15 and TRBJ2-7; weak D call: TRBD2 (7 bases). Germline assignment: CDR1 LNHNV and CDR2 YYDKDF (reference sequence). CDR3 length equals 12 residues. CDR3: CATSRDGGGKNF. The DNA of the CDR3 is TGTGCCACCAGCAGAGATGGGGGGGGCAAAAACTTC. Supplemented by reference TRBV15 and TRBJ2-7, the full variable domain reads DAMVIQNPRYQVTQFGKPVTLSCSQTLNHNVMYWYQQKSSQAPKLLFHYYDKDFNNEADTPDNFQSRRPNTSFCFLDIRSPGLGDTAMYLCATSRDGGGKNFGPGTRLTVT.

This CDR3 reads CASSAGTGIQPQHF. The CDR3, as DNA: TGTGCCAGCAGCGCCGGGACAGGGATTCAGCCCCAGCATTTT. The genes are TRBV9 and TRBJ1-5, with TRBD1 matching 9 bases. Germline V lookup: CDR1 SGDLS, CDR2 YYNGEE. The V gene end was trimmed by 3 bases and the J gene end by 6 bases; junction bases not matched to a gene: 4. The CDR3 spans 14 residues.

This clone was seen only a few times. This chain connects TRBV5-1 to TRBJ1-1, with a possible D match to TRBD1 (5 bases). This CDR3 is 16 amino acids long. V dropped 0 bases and J dropped 4 bases, with 16 bases sitting between them. Looked up from germline, CDR1 is SGHRS and CDR2 is YFSETQ. CDR3 bases: TGCGCCAGCAGCTTGGCCTTAGGCGGGACTGGCACTGAAGCTTTCTTT. Its translation is CASSLALGGTGTEAFF.

V and J are TRBV10-2 and TRBJ2-1, with a tentative D call TRBD1 (6 bases). Germline V gene lookup returns CDR1 WSHSY and CDR2 SAAADI. The V end was cut by 7 bases, the J end by 1 base, with 29 bases between. This CDR3 comprises 20 residues. The CDR3 reads CASIQLGQPSPVRSYNEQFF. Here the CDR3 DNA reads TGCGCCAGCATTCAACTTGGACAGCCTAGCCCGGTTAGGTCCTACAATGAGCAGTTCTTC.

This chain joins TRBV9 and TRBJ2-1; TRBD2 agrees at 9 bases. This CDR3 is built from 15 residues. The germline gives CDR1 SGDLS, CDR2 YYNGEE. With 2 bases clipped from V and 8 bases from J, the junction kept 8 bases outside the gene matches. The CDR3 DNA is TGTGCCAGCAGCGTTACGAGCGGGGGGCGGGATGAGCAGTTCTTC. Its protein product is CASSVTSGGRDEQFF.

The chain employs TRBV27 and TRBJ2-2, with 8 bases identical to TRBD2. The CDR3 sequence is 19 residues long. Unmatched junction bases numbered 15, after V lost 1 base and J lost 5 bases. The germline V gene has CDR1 MNHEY and CDR2 SMNVEV (reference sequence). The CDR3 DNA sequence: TGTGCCAGCAGTTTATACCCCGCGGGGCGCGGGGGGCCTACCGGGGAGCTGTTTTTT. As protein: CASSLYPAGRGGPTGELFF.

This clone was detected only a few times. The gene calls are TRBV7-8 and TRBJ2-1, with D possibly being TRBD1 (6 bases). The CDR3 totals 14 residues. Per germline, CDR1 SGHVS and CDR2 FQNEAQ. The V end lost 5 bases, the J end lost 3 bases, and 11 bases lay between the germline ends. CDR3: CASSRDRYYNEQFF. The CDR3 nucleotides are TGTGCCAGCAGCCGAGACAGGTACTACAATGAGCAGTTCTTC.